This T cell receptor beta chain was sequenced in a study of T cell responses to AZD1222 COVID-19 vaccine. Study-level findings and limits: Per reports, nearly half of all spike-specific TCRs target regions that are unmutated in variants.

The CDR3 runs to 15 residues. Germline values: CDR1 SGHRS, CDR2 YFSETQ. Trimming stripped 2 bases from V and 5 bases from J, with 14 bases between. Repertoires were generated with immunoSEQ multiplex PCR, while TCRdb's copy carries only in-frame clones and drops some. The table lists 15,000 to 20,000 clones, 85% to 90% of them singletons. To note about this clone: The antigen is undetermined.

The sequence was obtained from an adult who received the AZD1222 COVID-19 vaccine. The specimen was peripheral blood, collected 28 days after the second AZD1222 dose. This chain connects TRBV5-1 to TRBJ1-5; D perhaps matches TRBD1 (6 bases). The CDR3 sequence is CASSLTGAGHQPQHF. The CDR3 DNA reads TGCGCCAGCAGCTTAACGGGGGCCGGCCATCAGCCCCAGCATTTT.